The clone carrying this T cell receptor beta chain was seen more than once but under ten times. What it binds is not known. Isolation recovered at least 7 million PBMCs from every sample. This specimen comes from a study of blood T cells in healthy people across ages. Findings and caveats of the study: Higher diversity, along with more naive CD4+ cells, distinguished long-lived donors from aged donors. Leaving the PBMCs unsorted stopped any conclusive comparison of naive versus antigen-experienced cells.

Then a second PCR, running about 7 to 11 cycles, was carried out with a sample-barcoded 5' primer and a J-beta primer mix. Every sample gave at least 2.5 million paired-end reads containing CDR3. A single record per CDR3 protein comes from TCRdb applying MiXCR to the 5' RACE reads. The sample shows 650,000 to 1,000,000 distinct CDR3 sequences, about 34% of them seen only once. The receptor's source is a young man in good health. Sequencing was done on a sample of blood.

CDR3 DNA: TGTGCCAGCAGCGGTTTCAGGGGGTCCAAAAACATTCAGTACTTC. Amino acids: CASSGFRGSKNIQYF. The chain recombines TRBV13 with TRBJ2-4; 7 bases are shared with TRBD1. The CDR3 extends over 15 amino acids. Germline CDR1 and CDR2: PRHDT and FYEKMQ (reference sequence). Trimming removed 5 bases from V and 2 bases from J; junction bases left unmatched: 6.